The 15 T cell receptor beta chains below were found in one sample sequenced in a study of graft-versus-host responses after intestinal transplantation. For these TCRs, the target antigens are not known. Here immunoSEQ multiplex PCR was the method, and the copy in TCRdb shows in-frame clones only, minus some. The repertoire has tens of thousands of clones, around 83% of them found once; the top ten carry about 18%. The sequences come from unstimulated CD8+ T cells sorted from spleen or lymph node cells, collected before intestinal transplant. The receptors come from a human donor who received an intestinal transplant.

This chain uses TRBV4-2 with TRBJ2-7; D is unresolved. Looked up from germline, CDR1 is LGHNA and CDR2 is YNFKEQ. Trimming stripped 0 bases from V and 4 bases from J, with 4 bases between. The CDR3 spans 12 residues. The CDR3 is CASSQDGYEQYF. The CDR3 DNA reads as TGTGCCAGCAGCCAAGATGGGTACGAGCAGTACTTC.

This clone was detected only a few times. The chain employs TRBV5-3 and TRBJ2-7, with 7 bases fitting TRBD1. TRBV5-3 is flagged as an ORF with uncertain function. The CDR3 loop spans 16 amino acids. J was trimmed by 0 bases and V by 0 bases; bases with no gene match: 6. In nucleotides, the CDR3 is TGTGCCAGAAGCTTGGTTGTCAGGGGGTCCTCCTACGAGCAGTACTTC. Its protein is CARSLVVRGSSYEQYF.

The table lists this clone with a few counts. The chain combines TRBV19 with TRBJ1-1, with D hard to call. This CDR3 region has 14 residues. The V gene lost 1 base and the J gene lost 2 bases, with 8 bases spanning the gap. Germline values: CDR1 LNHDA, CDR2 SQIVND (reference sequence). The CDR3 DNA reads as TGTGCCAGTAGTATAGTGGAGGGCAACACTGAAGCTTTCTTT. Encoded protein: CASSIVEGNTEAFF.

This chain uses TRBV6-5 with TRBJ2-1; D remains ambiguous. CDR3 length equals 13 residues. Germline CDR1 and CDR2: MNHEY and SVGAGI. V lost 5 bases and J lost 5, with 10 bases in between. CDR3 DNA sequence: TGTGCCAGCAGTCCCACAACCCACAATGAGCAGTTCTTC. It specifies CASSPTTHNEQFF.

A single count supports this clone. The chain has TRBV4-1 and TRBJ2-7, with TRBD2 matching over 10 bases. J was trimmed by 0 bases and V by 2 bases; bases with no gene match: 4. CDR1 is MGHRA, CDR2 YSYEKL, per germline. The CDR3 spans 16 residues. DNA of the CDR3: TGCGCCAGCAGCCAACGGACTAGCGGTGCCTCCTACGAGCAGTACTTC. Protein sequence: CASSQRTSGASYEQYF.

This rearrangement joins TRBV30 to TRBJ2-3; D is undetermined. The CDR3 consists of 12 residues. Per germline, CDR1 GTSNPN and CDR2 SVGIG (reference sequence). The V and J ends lost 2 bases and 4 bases respectively, with 7 bases between them. CDR3 sequence (DNA): TGTGCCTGGAGTCAGAGAGCAGATACGCAGTATTTT. Its translation is CAWSQRADTQYF.

In its sample, this clone was seen once. The rearrangement links TRBV30 to TRBJ1-1, with 7 bases identical to TRBD1. Trimming at V came to 3 bases and at J to 7 bases, leaving 11 bases not matched to a gene. There are 14 residues in the CDR3. The germline gives CDR1 GTSNPN, CDR2 SVGIG (reference sequence). CDR3 nucleotides: TGTGCCTGGAGCGAGGACAGGTACGGCCTTGAAGCTTTCTTT. This gives the protein CAWSEDRYGLEAFF. The full variable domain, rest sourced from reference TRBV30 and TRBJ1-1, is SQTIHQWPATLVQPVGSPLSLECTVEGTSNPNLYWYRQAAGRGLQLLFYSVGIGQISSEVPQNLSASRPQDRQFILSSKKLLLSDSGFYLCAWSEDRYGLEAFFGQGTRLTVV.

The chain links TRBV5-1 to TRBJ1-2; possible D gene TRBD1, 5 bases. Trimming took off 0 bases at V and 5 bases at J, with 11 bases between the two ends. Germline V gene lookup returns CDR1 SGHRS and CDR2 YFSETQ. The CDR3 has 14 amino acids. The CDR3 loop reads CASSLEGWGYGYTF. The CDR3 DNA reads TGCGCCAGCAGCTTGGAGGGATGGGGGTATGGCTACACCTTC.

This clone was detected only a few times. DNA of the CDR3: TGCGCCAGCAGCCAAGATATCACAGACACCGGGGAGCTGTTTTTT. Its protein is CASSQDITDTGELFF. The V gene is TRBV4-1, the J gene TRBJ2-2, with D uncertain. Germline-derived CDR1 and CDR2 are MGHRA and YSYEKL. CDR3 length: 15 residues. V lost 0 bases to trimming and J lost 3 bases, with 8 bases between them.

The chain employs TRBV6-6 and TRBJ2-7; 7 positions agree with TRBD1. V gave up 5 bases and J gave up 6 bases; unmatched junction bases: 10. The CDR3 extends over 14 amino acids. Germline V gene lookup returns CDR1 MNHNY and CDR2 SVGAGI (reference sequence). CDR3 loop: CASSEEGGMVEQYF. The CDR3 DNA follows: TGTGCCAGCAGTGAGGAAGGGGGCATGGTCGAGCAGTACTTC.

The genes are TRBV19 and TRBJ2-5; the match to TRBD2 covers 9 bases. The junction had 27 bases not matched to a gene; V was cut back by 8 bases and J by 2 bases. CDR1 and CDR2 (germline): LNHDA, SQIVND (reference sequence). The CDR3 consists of 21 residues. CDR3 sequence reads: CASSRPNKCCGRAEGQETQYF. The CDR3 nucleotides read TGTGCCAGTTCGCGACCGAATAAGTGTTGCGGGAGGGCGGAGGGGCAAGAGACCCAGTACTTC.

The gene calls are TRBV28 and TRBJ2-7; D may be TRBD2 (6 bases). This CDR3 has 12 residues. Germline assignment: CDR1 MDHEN and CDR2 SYDVKM. V gave up 6 bases and J gave up 6 bases, with 12 bases separating them. The CDR3 DNA sequence: TGTGCCAGCAGCACCCGGGGGTCCGAGCAGTACTTC. Translated, it gives CASSTRGSEQYF.

The sample holds one count of this clone. The chain links TRBV7-9 to TRBJ2-7; D possibly corresponds to TRBD1 (5 bases). The V end lost 5 bases, the J end lost 3 bases, and 8 bases lay between the germline ends. The CDR3 is 12 amino acids. The V gene's germline CDR1 is SEHNR and CDR2 FQNEAQ (reference sequence). CDR3 region: CASSPGNYEQYF. CDR3 in DNA: TGTGCCAGCAGCCCAGGGAACTACGAGCAGTACTTC.

The chain couples TRBV25-1 to TRBJ1-5; D is uncertain. V lost 6 bases and J lost 0, with 9 bases in between. The CDR3 covers 14 residues. The V gene's germline CDR1 is MGHDK and CDR2 SYGVNS. CDR3 region: CASSTTASNQPQHF. The CDR3 DNA sequence: TGTGCCAGCAGCACAACCGCTAGCAATCAGCCCCAGCATTTT.

The chain combines TRBV7-9 with TRBJ1-5; 7 bases map to TRBD1. The V gene's germline CDR1 is SEHNR and CDR2 FQNEAQ (reference sequence). The junction had 2 bases not matched to a gene; V was cut back by 5 bases and J by 1 base. The CDR3 has 14 residues. The DNA for the CDR3 is TGTGCCAGCAGCCGACAGGGAAGCAATCAGCCCCAGCATTTT. Its translation is CASSRQGSNQPQHF.